Listed below are T cell receptor beta chains from one sample, sequenced in a study of blood T cell repertoires in COVID-19. The protocol was immunoSEQ multiplex PCR, while the TCRdb copy is restricted to in-frame clones and leaves out a portion. Altogether about 270,000 clones are present, around 90% being singletons, with the ten largest covering about 3%. The sequenced material came from PBMCs or T cells enriched from blood (not recorded which). These receptor sequences come from a man between 40 and 49 years old who had been exposed to COVID-19. Both conserved end residues are part of each CDR3. The D gene is left open where the match is weak. Size is omitted from some rows. Given values are once, few, many or a class for expanded clones.

D gene,J gene,V gene,clone size,CDR3 DNA,CDR3 protein
TRBD2,TRBJ2-7,TRBV12-3/TRBV12-4,-,TGTGCCAGCAGCTCTGCGGGAGCCCACGAGCAGTACTTC,CASSSAGAHEQYF
TRBD1,TRBJ1-1,TRBV19,-,TGTGCCAGTAGTTATCGACAGGGGGTCTACACTGAAGCTTTCTTT,CASSYRQGVYTEAFF
-,TRBJ1-6,TRBV28,-,TGTGCCAGCAGTTGGACAGAGAGCTCCTATAATTCACCCCTCCACTTT,CASSWTESSYNSPLHF
TRBD1,TRBJ1-1,TRBV28,few,TGTGCCAGCAGGCCACAGGGGACTGAAGCTTTCTTT,CASRPQGTEAFF
TRBD1,TRBJ1-5,TRBV6-5,-,TGTGCCAGCAGTTACTCTGGGACGGACAGGAGCCCCCAGCATTTT,CASSYSGTDRSPQHF
TRBD2,TRBJ2-7,TRBV4-1,-,TGCGCCAGCAGCCAAGAAAGCGGGAGGGCGTACGAGCAGTACTTC,CASSQESGRAYEQYF
TRBD1,TRBJ2-3,TRBV5-4,-,TGTGCCAGCAGCTTCGACAGGGGCACAGATACGCAGTATTTT,CASSFDRGTDTQYF
-,TRBJ1-2,TRBV14,once,TGTGCCAGCAGCCATTCGTTTGTTAACTATGGCTACACCTTC,CASSHSFVNYGYTF
TRBD2,TRBJ2-7,TRBV7-2,-,TGTGCCAGCAGCCGTGGACTAGCGGGAGGTTCCTACGAGCAGTACTTC,CASSRGLAGGSYEQYF
-,TRBJ2-1,TRBV1,-,TGCACCAGCAGCCCCCCCGGGAGTAAGTCGTCCTACAATGAGCAGTTCTTC,CTSSPPGSKSSYNEQFF
TRBD1,TRBJ2-1,TRBV6-4,-,TGTGCCAGCAGTCGACAGGGGGCTGGTAACAATGAGCAGTTCTTC,CASSRQGAGNNEQFF
-,TRBJ2-7,TRBV19,-,TGTGCCAGTAGTAAGTGGGGGGAGCTCGACGAGCAGTACTTC,CASSKWGELDEQYF
-,TRBJ2-1,TRBV9,-,TGTGCCAGCAGCCTCGAAGGGAGCTCCTACAATGAGCAGTTCTTC,CASSLEGSSYNEQFF
TRBD1,TRBJ1-5,TRBV19,-,TGTGCCAGTAGTAGCCCCCGGACAGGGTACAATCAGCCCCAGCATTTT,CASSSPRTGYNQPQHF
TRBD2,TRBJ2-7,TRBV11-2,-,TGTGCCAGCAGCTTACTAGCGGGTTTCTACGAGCAGTACTTC,CASSLLAGFYEQYF
TRBD2,TRBJ2-3,TRBV7-9,-,TGTGCCAGCAGCCGGACTAGCGGGAGGACAGATACGCAGTATTTT,CASSRTSGRTDTQYF
-,TRBJ2-5,TRBV5-4,-,TGCAGCGTAGAGACAGGCACTCAAGAGACCCAGTACTTC,CSVETGTQETQYF
TRBD1,TRBJ2-5,TRBV19,-,TGTGCCAGTAATTCGGGGCAGGGGGTCCTCCAAGAGACCCAGTACTTC,CASNSGQGVLQETQYF
-,TRBJ2-7,TRBV21-1,-,TGTGCCAGCAGCAAAGAGAGAACCCCGGACAGGGCCTACGAGCAGTACTTC,CASSKERTPDRAYEQYF
TRBD2,TRBJ2-7,TRBV5-1,once,TGCGCCAGCAGCTTAAGCGGGACTCCTTCCTACGAGCAGTACTTC,CASSLSGTPSYEQYF
TRBD1,TRBJ2-3,TRBV19,-,TGTGCCAGTAGTATAGACAGGGGGCATGGAGATACGCAGTATTTT,CASSIDRGHGDTQYF
-,TRBJ1-1,TRBV2,-,TGTGCCAGCAGTGTTCAGGGGCCGTCCACTGAAGCTTTCTTT,CASSVQGPSTEAFF